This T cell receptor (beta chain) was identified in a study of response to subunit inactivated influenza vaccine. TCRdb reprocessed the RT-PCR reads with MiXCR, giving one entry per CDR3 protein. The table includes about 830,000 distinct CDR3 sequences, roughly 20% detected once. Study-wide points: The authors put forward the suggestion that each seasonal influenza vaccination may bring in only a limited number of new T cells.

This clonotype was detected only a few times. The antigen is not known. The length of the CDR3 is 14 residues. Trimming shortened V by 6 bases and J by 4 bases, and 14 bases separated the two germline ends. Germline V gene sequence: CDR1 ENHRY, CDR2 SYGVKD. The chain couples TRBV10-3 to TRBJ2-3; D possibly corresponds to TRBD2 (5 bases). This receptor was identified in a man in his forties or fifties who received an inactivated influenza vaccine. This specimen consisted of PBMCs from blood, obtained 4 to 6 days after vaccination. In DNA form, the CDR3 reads TGTGCCATCAGAGAGGGAGCGGCGGCAGATACGCAGTATTTT. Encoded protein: CAIREGAAADTQYF.